This entry lists 24 T cell receptor beta chains sequenced from one sample in a study of CD8 T cells in Susac syndrome. Reverse transcription of about 0.5 to 1 ug RNA was carried out with random hexamers. MiXCR was run by TCRdb on the immunoSEQ multiplex PCR reads, yielding one entry per CDR3 protein. The sample lists about 89,000 distinct CDR3 sequences, over 80% occurring once. Sequences were obtained from CD8+ T cells from PBMCs. The source of these receptors is a human donor in good health.

The V call is TRBV7-9, the J call TRBJ1-6, with 7 bases matching TRBD1. V lost 6 bases and J lost 9; bases outside the gene matches: 11. CDR1 and CDR2 (germline): SEHNR, FQNEAQ (reference sequence). CDR3 length: 15 residues. The CDR3 coding sequence is TGTGCCAGCAGTTACCGGGACAGCAATCTTTCACCCCTCCACTTT. It is translated as CASSYRDSNLSPLHF. The variable domain in full, completed from reference TRBV7-9 and TRBJ1-6, reads DTGVSQNPRHKITKRGQNVTFRCDPISEHNRLYWYRQTLGQGPEFLTYFQNEAQLEKSRLLSDRFSAERPKGSFSTLEIQRTEQGDSAMYLCASSYRDSNLSPLHFGNGTRLTVT.

V usage is TRBV12-3 or TRBV12-4 and J usage is TRBJ1-2; D ambiguous. The V gene lost 5 bases and the J gene lost 4 bases, with 11 bases spanning the gap. The CDR3 has 13 amino acids. The CDR3 region is CASSLGLGYGYTF. CDR3 bases: TGTGCCAGCAGTCTTGGTCTGGGCTATGGCTACACCTTC.

This chain connects TRBV11-2 to TRBJ2-5; 9 bases are shared with TRBD1. Germline V gene data show CDR1 as SGHAT and CDR2 as FQNNGV. V shed 3 bases and J 1 base; nucleotides not matched to a gene: 6. The CDR3 consists of 16 residues. The CDR3 nucleotides read TGTGCCAGCAGCTTGCAGGGACAGGGCTTCCAAGAGACCCAGTACTTC. Translated: CASSLQGQGFQETQYF. The whole variable domain, remainder taken from reference TRBV11-2 and TRBJ2-5, is EAGVAQSPRYKIIEKRQSVAFWCNPISGHATLYWYQQILGQGPKLLIQFQNNGVVDDSQLPKDRFSAERLKGVDSTLKIQPAKLEDSAVYLCASSLQGQGFQETQYFGPGTRLLVL.

This chain's CDR3 is CSAQSAVNTEAFF. In DNA, the CDR3 is TGCAGTGCTCAGTCAGCAGTGAACACTGAAGCTTTCTTT. This chain uses TRBV20-1 with TRBJ1-1; no clear D gene. The CDR3 is 13 amino acids. The V end was cut by 5 bases, the J end by 0 bases, with 10 bases between. CDR1 DFQATT and CDR2 SNEGSKA come from the germline V gene (reference sequence).

This chain connects TRBV3-1 to TRBJ2-7; 9 bases match TRBD1. With V trimmed by 4 bases and J by 3 bases, 10 bases remained unmatched. Germline loops: CDR1 LGHDT, CDR2 YNNKEL (reference sequence). This CDR3 region has 16 residues. In DNA, the CDR3 is TGTGCCAGCAGCCTACTGGGCCCGGGACAGGGCTACGAGCAGTACTTC. Translating it yields CASSLLGPGQGYEQYF.

The gene calls are TRBV15 and TRBJ2-6, with D possibly being TRBD2 (5 bases). The CDR3 totals 17 residues. Trimming removed 0 bases at V and 1 base at J, with 10 bases between. The germline gives CDR1 LNHNV, CDR2 YYDKDF (reference sequence). The CDR3 coding sequence is TGTGCCACCAGCAGAGATTATCGGGGTTCTGGGGCCAACGTCCTGACTTTC. Amino acids: CATSRDYRGSGANVLTF.

V usage is TRBV27 and J usage is TRBJ2-7; tentatively, D is TRBD1 (6 bases). The CDR3 has 14 amino acids. The V and J ends lost 5 bases and 2 bases respectively, with 13 bases between them. CDR1 is MNHEY and CDR2 is SMNVEV in the germline V gene (reference sequence). CDR3 sequence reads: CASSERQAAYEQYF. For the CDR3, the DNA is TGTGCCAGCAGTGAGAGACAGGCCGCCTACGAGCAGTACTTC.

V is TRBV13 and J is TRBJ1-4; D is perhaps TRBD1 (5 bases). V dropped 6 bases and J dropped 7 bases, with 12 bases sitting between them. This CDR3 is built from 13 residues. CDR1 PRHDT and CDR2 FYEKMQ come from the germline V gene (reference sequence). CDR3 nucleotides: TGTGCCAGCAGAATCGGGACCAGTGAAAAACTGTTTTTT. Protein: CASRIGTSEKLFF.

This chain joins TRBV5-4 and TRBJ2-7; no clear D. CDR3 length equals 12 residues. Trimming shortened V by 4 bases and J by 7 bases, and 12 bases separated the two germline ends. Germline values: CDR1 SGHNT, CDR2 YYREEE (reference sequence). The CDR3 nucleotides are TGTGCCAGCAGCGACACCGAGAGGGAGCAGTACTTC. It encodes CASSDTEREQYF.

The rearrangement uses TRBV6-5 and TRBJ2-7; TRBD1 matches at 10 bases. V lost 3 bases to trimming and J lost 4 bases; unmatched junction nucleotides: 3. This CDR3 region has 14 residues. Germline assignment: CDR1 MNHEY and CDR2 SVGAGI. The CDR3 sequence is CASSYGTGVYEQYF. The DNA for the CDR3 is TGTGCCAGCAGTTATGGGACAGGGGTGTACGAGCAGTACTTC.

This clonotype was counted once. V gene TRBV6-5 combines with J gene TRBJ2-3; 13 bases align to TRBD2. Germline trimming cut 0 bases from V and 3 bases from J; bases unmatched to any gene: 3. CDR1 and CDR2 (germline): MNHEY, SVGAGI. The CDR3 contains 17 residues. The CDR3 spells CASSYSTSGGKTDTQYF. The CDR3 region has the DNA TGTGCCAGCAGTTACTCGACTAGCGGGGGGAAGACAGATACGCAGTATTTT.

The CDR3 DNA is TGCGCCAGCAGCCAAGTGACCGCCGGGGGCTCCTCCTACGAGCAGTACTTC. Translating it yields CASSQVTAGGSSYEQYF. J is TRBJ2-7 and V is TRBV4-1; D is possibly TRBD1 or TRBD2 (6 bases each). V lost 1 base and J 0 bases, leaving 16 bases between the germline ends. From germline, CDR1 is MGHRA and CDR2 YSYEKL. The CDR3 runs to 17 residues.

This rearrangement joins TRBV6-4 to TRBJ2-3; maybe TRBD2 (5 bases). V lost 3 bases, J lost 0 bases, and 10 bases lay in between. The CDR3 covers 15 residues. Germline-derived CDR1 and CDR2 are MRHNA and SNTAGT. CDR3 residues: CASSESEGSTDTQYF. The CDR3 DNA reads as TGTGCCAGCAGTGAATCCGAGGGTAGCACAGATACGCAGTATTTT.

The CDR3 bases are TGTGCCAGTAGGGGGGATGAGCAGTTCTTC. It yields the protein CASRGDEQFF. This sequence joins TRBV12-3 or TRBV12-4 and TRBJ2-1; D is tentatively TRBD1 or TRBD2 (6 bases each). V gave up 9 bases and J gave up 8 bases, with 8 bases separating them. The CDR3 covers 10 residues.

The chain uses TRBV20-1 and TRBJ1-6, with TRBD1 as a possible D gene (5 bases). The length of the CDR3 is 16 residues. In germline, CDR1 is DFQATT, CDR2 SNEGSKA (reference sequence). Trimming took off 5 bases at V and 1 base at J, with 15 bases between the two ends. As DNA, the CDR3 is TGCAGTGCTTTAGCGGGGGAAAGGTCCTATAATTCACCCCTCCACTTT. This gives the protein CSALAGERSYNSPLHF.

In DNA, the CDR3 is TGTGCCACCACCCATGGGCAGGGATCGAACACTGAAGCTTTCTTT. It specifies CATTHGQGSNTEAFF. This chain connects TRBV15 to TRBJ1-1, with D perhaps matching TRBD1 (5 bases). V shed 7 bases and J shed 1 base, with 16 bases lying between them. This CDR3 region has 15 residues. Germline CDR1 and CDR2: LNHNV and YYDKDF (reference sequence).

The J gene is TRBJ1-3, the V gene TRBV2, with a possible D match to TRBD1 (6 bases). This CDR3 spans 14 amino acids. Trimming left V 3 bases short and J 4 bases short, with 10 bases between. The germline V gene encodes CDR1 SNHLY and CDR2 FYNNEI. Here the CDR3 DNA reads TGTGCCAGCAGTGACGGACAGCTAGGAAACACCATATATTTT. Amino acids: CASSDGQLGNTIYF.

The rearrangement joins TRBV7-6 to TRBJ1-1, with no clear D. Germline CDR1 is SGHVS and CDR2 is FNYEAQ. The CDR3 runs to 12 residues. Trimming removed 6 bases from V and 8 bases from J, with 13 bases in between. CDR3 sequence reads: CASRPAGGEAFF. The CDR3 DNA reads as TGTGCCAGCAGACCCGCGGGCGGCGAAGCTTTCTTT.

V is TRBV12-3 or TRBV12-4 and J is TRBJ1-1; the D gene is possibly TRBD1 (5 bases). The CDR3 has 13 amino acids. V lost 3 bases, J lost 10 bases, and 15 bases lay in between. The CDR3: CASSFSQGNGAFF. In DNA, the CDR3 is TGTGCCAGCAGTTTTAGTCAGGGAAACGGAGCTTTCTTT.

In its sample, this clonotype was seen once. J is TRBJ1-2 and V is TRBV6-5; D perhaps matches TRBD1 (6 bases). Germline CDR1 and CDR2: MNHEY and SVGAGI. Between the trimmed V and J ends, which lost 3 bases and 8 bases, there was a span of 16 bases. The CDR3 is 14 residues long. The CDR3 reads CASSYPGGGWGYTF. CDR3 nucleotides: TGTGCCAGCAGTTATCCCGGAGGGGGTTGGGGCTACACCTTC.

This chain joins TRBV2 and TRBJ2-7, with D perhaps matching TRBD1 or TRBD2 (5 bases each). Deletions cut 2 bases from V and 2 bases from J, with 13 bases between. CDR3 length: 15 residues. Looked up from germline, CDR1 is SNHLY and CDR2 is FYNNEI. Here the CDR3 DNA reads TGTGCCAGCAGTGAAAGCACCCCGGGGCCCTACGAGCAGTACTTC. Translating it yields CASSESTPGPYEQYF. The entire variable domain, with the rest obtained from reference TRBV2 and TRBJ2-7, is as follows: EPEVTQTPSHQVTQMGQEVILRCVPISNHLYFYWYRQILGQKVEFLVSFYNNEISEKSEIFDDQFSVERPDGSNFTLKIRSTKLEDSAMYFCASSESTPGPYEQYFGPGTRLTVT.

The gene calls are TRBV29-1 and TRBJ2-5; 11 positions agree with TRBD2. The germline gives CDR1 SQVTM, CDR2 ANQGSEA. V was clipped by 2 bases and J by 0 bases; unmatched bases: 11. The CDR3 contains 18 residues. The CDR3 DNA is TGCAGCGTTGAACGCCGACTAGCGGGGAAGGAGTACCAAGAGACCCAGTACTTC. Its translation is CSVERRLAGKEYQETQYF.

V and J are TRBV10-3 and TRBJ2-2; 8 bases line up with TRBD1. Germline CDR1 and CDR2: ENHRY and SYGVKD. The CDR3 is 15 amino acids. After removal of 10 bases from V and 4 bases from J, the junction contained 11 bases not matched to a gene. DNA for the CDR3: TGTGCCACAAGCCCGGACAGGGTGATCACCGGGGAGCTGTTTTTT. It yields the protein CATSPDRVITGELFF.

The V and J genes are TRBV6-1 and TRBJ2-5; tentatively, D is TRBD1 (6 bases). The germline V gene encodes CDR1 MNHNS and CDR2 SASEGT. V dropped 6 bases and J dropped 5 bases, with 22 bases sitting between them. The CDR3 runs 16 residues. The CDR3 nucleotides are TGTGCCAGCAGAGCCCCGGGCAGGGGTTTCGGGGAGACCCAGTACTTC. The encoded protein is CASRAPGRGFGETQYF.